The source of this T cell receptor beta chain is a study of blood T cell repertoires in COVID-19. Trimming pared 2 bases from V and 3 bases from J, leaving 8 bases between. Germline lookup yields CDR1 SGDLS and CDR2 YYNGEE. The CDR3 is made up of 13 amino acids. Original data processing: The authors estimated nucleated cell counts from reference gene primer amplification. Generated by immunoSEQ multiplex PCR, the TCRdb table keeps only in-frame clones and is missing some. Clone size and V and J calls were adopted from that table, with D and trimming inferred from the DNA. The sample has a few hundred thousand clones; about 88% are singletons. On this clone itself: Other nucleotide sequences in the sample specify the same CDR3.

The rearrangement uses TRBV9 and TRBJ1-1, with D maybe TRBD1 (5 bases). Sequences were obtained from peripheral blood. The sequence was collected from a human donor in a cohort sampled during active COVID-19. CDR3 sequence reads: CASSVGGDTEAFF. CDR3 DNA: TGTGCCAGCAGCGTTGGGGGGGACACTGAAGCTTTCTTT.